This T cell receptor (beta chain) was recovered during a study of early T cells in non-severe SARS-CoV-2 infection (dated by TCRdb to about 2021). Study-wide context: Bulk RNA from unsorted whole blood was used for TCR sequencing, so alpha and beta chains could not be paired. Findings and caveats that apply to the study as a whole: VDJdb matching was skewed toward anti-spike CD8 responses, so virus-specific expansions were likely underestimated and private and CD4 specificities were missed.

Preparation of the library involved 5' RACE. TCRdb records NextSeq 500 as the sequencer. The TCR library protocol attached unique molecular identifiers to individual cDNA molecules to correct for sequencing error and PCR bias. Both TCR alpha and beta chains were sequenced, and tight co-correlation was observed between alpha and beta sequence abundances in each sample. On the authors' methods: V gene, J gene and CDR3 annotation of TCR sequences was performed with Decombinator V4. Expanded TCRs were defined as changing significantly between any two time points under a Poisson model with p below 0.0001. TCR abundances were normalised to the total number of TCRs sequenced per sample and expressed as counts per million. MAIT TCRs were defined by TRAV1-2 paired with TRAJ12, TRAJ20 or TRAJ33, and iNKT TCRs by TRAV10 paired with TRAJ18. A search of VDJdb, accessed on 1 November 2021, was run for TCRs annotated to CMV, EBV and SARS-CoV-2, with TCRs annotated for multiple antigens excluded. The public reads were reanalyzed by TCRdb: fastp trimming at Q25, MiXCR alignment, in-frame beta chains only. Every distinct CDR3 protein forms one entry, paired with its most common genes and DNA. The V and J calls were determined by TCRdb, not by the authors. The sample yields about 92,000 distinct CDR3 sequences; roughly an eighth were counted once. The top ten clones comprise roughly 7% of the sample.

In regard to this clonotype: Which antigen it targets is not known. Base qualities are not at hand, and no much larger clone is one base apart.

A case-control design nested within a healthcare worker cohort in London, UK, was used, with weekly nasopharyngeal swab PCR tests and blood sampling performed. Between 23 and 31 March 2020, the week of the UK lockdown, healthcare workers were enrolled and then followed up weekly for as long as 16 weeks. CDR1 MNHEY and CDR2 SMNVEV are derived from the germline V gene (reference sequence). Germline trimming amounts to 7 bases on V and 1 base on J, with 8 as the count of junction bases outside the gene matches. The cysteine opens and the phenylalanine closes a CDR3 of 18 amino acids. The CDR3 DNA has 54 bases and is translated from base 1.

The chain employs TRBV27 and TRBJ2-1; 15 bases in the junction line up with TRBD2. The receptor comes from an adult who was a healthcare worker with PCR-confirmed SARS-CoV-2 infection or an uninfected control (not recorded which). Sequences were obtained from whole blood. At the DNA level, the sequence is TGTGCCAGCACCCACGGACTAGCGGGAGGGCCTTCCTACAATGAGCAGTTCTTC. Its protein product is CASTHGLAGGPSYNEQFF.